The clone carrying this TCR beta chain is medium-sized in the sample. Antigen unknown. The data belong to a study of CD8+ T cells in alopecia areata. Germline lookup yields CDR1 SGHTA and CDR2 FQGNSA. The CDR3 loop spans 14 amino acids. V was shortened by 4 bases and J by 1 base, with 9 bases between the two germline ends. Extracted RNA was reverse transcribed, and the resulting cDNA served as sequencing template. Sequenced by immunoSEQ multiplex PCR; TCRdb stores in-frame clones only, minus some. The sample comprises about 37,000 clones, over 50% of which are singletons, and over 1.5% rests with the top ten. The CD4+ cells of five biomarker-study patients went through sorting. This sorting yielded CD25+CD127- cells. Punch biopsies of lesional scalp, plus peripheral blood, were taken from alopecia areata patients. Isolation of CD4+ and CD8+ T cells from PBMCs was achieved by sorting. The study's findings and limits: Sequencing of scalp tissue also captures the resident alphabeta T cells of normal skin.

The chain joins TRBV7-2 to TRBJ2-3; D is ambiguous. Sequenced input: CD4+ Tregs sorted from blood. The clonotype originates from a human donor with alopecia areata. The CDR3 loop is CASSSRLGTDTQYF. In DNA, the CDR3 is TGTGCCAGCAGCTCTCGCCTCGGCACAGATACGCAGTATTTT.